Listed here is a single T cell receptor (beta chain). Its specificity is not known. The data originate from a study of shared clonotypes between healthy human individuals. Study background: CD8 memory received one plate per donor, CD8 naive two, CD4 memory three and CD4 naive three.

Study-wide findings and caveats: Tissue TCR repertoires likely differ from these blood-only repertoires. Since donors were few, the genetic and exposure-history diversity represented was limited.

V was trimmed by 1 base and J by 4 bases, leaving 10 bases between them. Germline loops: CDR1 SGHTA, CDR2 FQGNSA. The CDR3 is made up of 15 amino acids. Methods used by the authors: Filtering differed, since immunoSEQ gave only junction sequences and no quality scores. The table came from immunoSEQ multiplex PCR; TCRdb's copy has only in-frame clones and leaves some out. V, J and clone size reflect that table, while D and trimming were determined from the DNA. This table has 2 million to 2.5 million clones, roughly 90% appearing once. Source material: naive CD4+ T cells from PBMCs. The sample's subset: CD45RA+ positively selected. The receptor was isolated from a man younger than 35 in good health. Some clones in this sample may be carry-over from other donors' samples. The chain employs TRBV7-2 and TRBJ1-4; D not resolved. CDR3 sequence: CASSLVTRLNEKLFF. CDR3 sequence (DNA): TGTGCCAGCAGCTTAGTAACTCGGCTTAATGAAAAACTGTTTTTT.